This T cell receptor (beta chain) emerged from a study of T-cell reconstitution after alpha-beta-depleted transplantation in children. This CDR3 contains 14 residues. CDR1 and CDR2 (germline): SGHVS, FQNEAQ. V shed 5 bases and J shed 5 bases, with 12 bases lying between them. This clonotype was observed many times. Molecular barcoding with unique molecular identifiers was used for the TCRbeta library. TCRdb itself ran the PCR reads through MiXCR, one entry per CDR3 protein. Of under 450,000 distinct CDR3 sequences listed, 10% to 15% are singletons. This specimen was PBMCs, taken from the stem cell graft. The sequence came from a human donor who donated a stem cell graft to a child with Fanconi anemia. The chain employs TRBV7-8 and TRBJ1-4; D is unclear. The CDR3 spells CASSIREGNEKLFF. In DNA, the CDR3 is TGTGCCAGCAGCATTAGGGAAGGGAATGAAAAACTGTTTTTT.